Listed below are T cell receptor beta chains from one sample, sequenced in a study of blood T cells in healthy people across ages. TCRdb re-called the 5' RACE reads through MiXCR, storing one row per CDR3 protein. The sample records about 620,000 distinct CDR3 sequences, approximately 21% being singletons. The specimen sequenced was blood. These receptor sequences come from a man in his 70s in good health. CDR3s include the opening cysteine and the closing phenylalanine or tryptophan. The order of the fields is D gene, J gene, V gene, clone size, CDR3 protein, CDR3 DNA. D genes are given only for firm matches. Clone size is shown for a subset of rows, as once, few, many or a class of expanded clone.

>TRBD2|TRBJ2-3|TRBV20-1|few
CSVTSGRDTQYF
TGCAGTGTCACTAGCGGGAGGGATACGCAGTATTTT
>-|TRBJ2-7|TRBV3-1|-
CASSDSGGYEQYF
TGTGCCAGCAGCGATAGCGGAGGCTACGAGCAGTACTTC
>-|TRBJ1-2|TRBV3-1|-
CASSPRSGGTNYGYTF
TGTGCCAGCAGCCCTAGATCGGGCGGGACTAACTATGGCTACACCTTC
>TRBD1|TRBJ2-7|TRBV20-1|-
CSATRTGTYEQYF
TGCAGTGCTACCCGGACAGGGACGTACGAGCAGTACTTC
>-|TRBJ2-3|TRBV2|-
CASSTPGTDTQYF
TGTGCCAGCAGTACGCCGGGCACAGATACGCAGTATTTT
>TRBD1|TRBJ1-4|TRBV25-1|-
CASTTDRAPEKLFF
TGTGCCAGCACTACCGACAGGGCCCCTGAAAAACTGTTTTTT
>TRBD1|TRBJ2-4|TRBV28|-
CASSGQDKNIQYF
TGTGCCAGCAGTGGACAGGACAAAAACATTCAGTACTTC
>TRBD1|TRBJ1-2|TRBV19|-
CASGQGNYSYTF
TGTGCCAGCGGACAGGGGAACTATAGCTACACCTTC
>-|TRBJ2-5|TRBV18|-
CASSPNGGTPETQYF
TGTGCCAGCTCACCGAACGGGGGTACTCCGGAGACCCAGTACTTC
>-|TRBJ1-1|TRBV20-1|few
CSAEGQGTEAFF
TGCAGTGCCGAGGGGCAGGGGACTGAAGCTTTCTTT
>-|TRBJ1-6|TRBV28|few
CASSRFSSPLHF
TGTGCCAGCAGCAGGTTTTCCTCACCCCTCCACTTT
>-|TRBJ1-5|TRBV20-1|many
CSASGQTSNQPQHF
TGCAGTGCTAGCGGTCAGACTAGCAATCAGCCCCAGCATTTT
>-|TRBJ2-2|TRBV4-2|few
CASSQDLVSFTQGTGELFF
TGTGCCAGCAGCCAAGATCTAGTGAGCTTCACCCAGGGTACCGGGGAGCTGTTTTTT
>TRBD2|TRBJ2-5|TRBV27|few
CASSKTTGTSGRETQYF
TGTGCCAGCAGTAAAACGACCGGGACTAGCGGGAGAGAGACCCAGTACTTC